The clone carrying this TCR beta chain appeared once. Original handling: Reference gene primer amplification gave nucleated cell count estimates. The repertoire was sequenced with immunoSEQ multiplex PCR; TCRdb's copy has only in-frame clones and lacks some. Clonal size and the V and J genes are those of that table, whereas D and trimming came from the DNA. Counted here are a few hundred thousand clones, around 90% occurring once; the ten biggest clones make up around 4.5%. This sample was taken from a study of blood T cell repertoires in COVID-19. Study in general: T cells, B-cell-depleted T cells, or PBMCs provided the cDNA or gDNA that served as material.

This CDR3 region has 13 residues. Deletions cut 4 bases from V and 10 bases from J, with 15 bases between. Participants had their cohort set by participant-reported clinical history. The sample taken for sequencing was PBMCs or T cells enriched from blood (not recorded which). V gene TRBV12-3 or TRBV12-4 combines with J gene TRBJ2-3, with no clear D. The origin of this receptor is a woman aged 18 to 35 with acute COVID-19. The CDR3 here is CASSSASFAAQYF. CDR3 coding DNA: TGTGCCAGCAGTTCAGCCTCCTTTGCAGCGCAGTATTTT.